The 18 T cell receptor beta chains below all came from one sample that was sequenced in a study of blood T cell repertoires in COVID-19. Clones were sequenced by immunoSEQ multiplex PCR, and TCRdb holds only the in-frame ones, with some missing. The sample comprises about 69,000 clones, 70% to 85% of which are singletons, and 13% rests with the top ten. The sequenced material came from peripheral blood. These receptors were collected from a man in his fifties or sixties with COVID-19, enrolled during active disease.

The chain links TRBV7-2 to TRBJ1-1, with D possibly being TRBD1 (5 bases). The V end was cut by 5 bases, the J end by 3 bases, with 16 bases between. Germline V lookup: CDR1 SGHTA, CDR2 FQGNSA. The CDR3 spans 15 residues. The CDR3 nucleotides are TGTGCCAGCAGCCCCGAAAGGGGCGGTGACACTGAAGCTTTCTTT. This translates into CASSPERGGDTEAFF.

The V call is TRBV9, the J call TRBJ2-2; D remains unclear. Trimming took 0 bases from V and 1 from J, leaving 4 bases between them. This CDR3 spans 14 amino acids. Germline V gives CDR1 SGDLS, CDR2 YYNGEE. As DNA, the CDR3 is TGTGCCAGCAGCGTAGACGGGAACACCGGGGAGCTGTTTTTT. This sequence encodes CASSVDGNTGELFF. Full variable domain (outside the CDR3, taken from reference TRBV9 and TRBJ2-2): DSGVTQTPKHLITATGQRVTLRCSPRSGDLSVYWYQQSLDQGLQFLIQYYNGEERAKGNILERFSAQQFPDLHSELNLSSLELGDSALYFCASSVDGNTGELFFGEGSRLTVL.

The chain is built from TRBV9 and TRBJ2-3, with a weak D call TRBD2 (6 bases). This CDR3 contains 16 residues. V was cut by 0 bases and J by 5 bases, with 16 bases left in between. Germline-derived CDR1 and CDR2 are SGDLS and YYNGEE. The CDR3 loop is CASSVALTSVIDTQYF. In DNA, the CDR3 is TGTGCCAGCAGCGTAGCTTTGACTAGTGTTATAGATACGCAGTATTTT.

The rearrangement joins TRBV9 to TRBJ2-3; TRBD2 matches 8 bases. Germline CDR1 and CDR2: SGDLS and YYNGEE. The CDR3 is made up of 19 amino acids. Unmatched junction bases numbered 16, after V lost 4 bases and J lost 0 bases. In DNA form, the CDR3 reads TGTGCCAGCAGCACCTCCTTGAGCGGGGGCCAATCTAGCACAGATACGCAGTATTTT. Translating gives CASSTSLSGGQSSTDTQYF.

J is TRBJ2-3 and V is TRBV5-4, with 12 positions matching TRBD2. The trim removed 4 bases at V and 5 bases at J, leaving 8 bases unmatched. Germline-derived CDR1 and CDR2 are SGHNT and YYREEE (reference sequence). This CDR3 comprises 16 residues. The CDR3 nucleotides are TGTGCCAGCAGCCTTGGGCTAGCGGGGGGGATAGATACGCAGTATTTT. The encoded protein is CASSLGLAGGIDTQYF.

V gene TRBV4-3 combines with J gene TRBJ2-5; 7 bases are a match to TRBD2. Germline V CDR1 and CDR2: LGHNA, YSLEER. J lost 3 bases, V lost 4 bases, and 8 bases had no gene match. The CDR3 is 15 residues long. The CDR3 DNA reads as TGCGCCAGCAGCCCTGGGGGGGGACTGGAAGAGACCCAGTACTTC. It encodes CASSPGGGLEETQYF.

The V and J genes are TRBV18 and TRBJ1-4; no firm D call. Germline CDR1 is KGHSH and CDR2 is LQKENI. This CDR3 is 15 amino acids long. Trimming left V 3 bases short and J 2 bases short, with 10 bases between. The DNA for the CDR3 is TGTGCCAGCTCACCGCAGGCGGGGACTAATGAAAAACTGTTTTTT. Translated: CASSPQAGTNEKLFF.

This chain connects TRBV9 to TRBJ2-3; 8 positions match TRBD2. Germline CDR1 reads SGDLS; CDR2 reads YYNGEE. J lost 4 bases, V lost 4 bases, and 14 bases had no gene match. CDR3 length: 17 residues. The CDR3 sequence is CASSLLGGGFLPDTQYF. The CDR3 nucleotides read TGTGCCAGCAGCCTTCTGGGCGGGGGGTTCCTCCCAGATACGCAGTATTTT.

The V call is TRBV14, the J call TRBJ1-1, with 7 nucleotides matching TRBD1. Germline lookup yields CDR1 SGHDN and CDR2 FVKESK. Losses at the gene ends were 4 bases for V and 1 base for J; bases not matched to a gene: 6. This CDR3 comprises 15 residues. CDR3: CASSPTGTANTEAFF. CDR3 nucleotides: TGTGCCAGCAGCCCAACCGGGACAGCGAACACTGAAGCTTTCTTT.

The chain recombines TRBV5-1 with TRBJ2-7, with D possibly being TRBD2 (6 bases). The germline CDR1 and CDR2 sequences are SGHRS and YFSETQ. CDR3 length equals 12 residues. V was shortened by 4 bases and J by 7 bases, with 12 bases between the two germline ends. In DNA form, the CDR3 reads TGCGCCAGCAGCGCGGGGTCTGGTGAGCAGTACTTC. This sequence encodes CASSAGSGEQYF.

This clone appeared a few times. V usage is TRBV18 and J usage is TRBJ2-7; 9 nucleotides match TRBD1. Per germline, CDR1 KGHSH and CDR2 LQKENI. J gave up 6 bases and V 5 bases, and 2 bases lay outside the gene matches. The length of the CDR3 is 12 residues. DNA for the CDR3: TGTGCCAGCTCAAGACAGGGGGTCGAGCAGTACTTC. It is translated as CASSRQGVEQYF.

The chain is built from TRBV7-9 and TRBJ2-3, with D possibly being TRBD1 (5 bases). CDR1 and CDR2 from the germline V gene are SEHNR and FQNEAQ (reference sequence). This CDR3 is 14 amino acids long. Trimming took off 6 bases at V and 1 base at J, with 11 bases between the two ends. The CDR3 region has the DNA TGTGCCAGCAGTCGGACACGCCGCACAGATACGCAGTATTTT. It encodes CASSRTRRTDTQYF.

The rearrangement links TRBV19 to TRBJ1-2; 9 bases align to TRBD1. The CDR3 spans 14 residues. With 3 bases clipped from V and 7 bases from J, the junction kept 6 bases outside the gene matches. The germline gives CDR1 LNHDA, CDR2 SQIVND (reference sequence). The CDR3 spells CASSIPDRGGGYTF. For the CDR3, the DNA is TGTGCCAGTAGTATCCCGGACAGGGGAGGTGGCTACACCTTC.

The CDR3 sequence is CASSIRDRGQPQHF. The CDR3 bases are TGTGCCAGTAGTATAAGGGACAGGGGACAGCCCCAGCATTTT. The J gene is TRBJ1-5, the V gene TRBV19; TRBD1 matches 10 bases. From germline, CDR1 is LNHDA and CDR2 SQIVND (reference sequence). The CDR3 has 14 amino acids. The ends lost 2 bases at V and 7 bases at J; junction bases unmatched: 2.

V is TRBV21-1 and J is TRBJ2-7; the D call of TRBD1 is as the table states it, not checked on the DNA. TRBV21-1 is a pseudogene. The CDR3 loop spans 17 amino acids. The DNA for the CDR3 is TGTGCCAGCAGCAAGGGACAGGGGGTTTTTAGCTCCTACGAGCAGTACTTC. This sequence encodes CASSKGQGVFSSYEQYF.

Here the CDR3 reads CASRDRATGRLWEKLFF. The DNA of the CDR3 is TGTGCCAGCAGGGATAGGGCGACAGGCCGACTATGGGAAAAACTGTTTTTT. V gene TRBV2 combines with J gene TRBJ1-4, with D possibly matching TRBD1 (6 bases). Trimming removed 6 bases from V and 8 bases from J, with 25 bases in between. The CDR3 contains 17 residues. Germline CDR1 is SNHLY and CDR2 is FYNNEI.

V gene TRBV3-1 (or the pseudogene TRBV3-2) combines with J gene TRBJ2-3; D unclear. CDR1 is LGHDT, CDR2 YNNKEL, per germline (reference sequence). CDR3 size: 18 residues. Trimming shortened V by 2 bases and J by 0 bases, and 18 bases separated the two germline ends. The CDR3, as DNA: TGTGCCAGCAGCCAATCATCCGGGTCCTACTATAGCACAGATACGCAGTATTTT. Protein sequence: CASSQSSGSYYSTDTQYF.

The rearrangement joins TRBV7-2 to TRBJ1-5; TRBD1 is a possible D gene (5 bases). This CDR3 has 13 amino acids. V lost 6 bases and J lost 6, with 12 bases in between. Germline V gene lookup returns CDR1 SGHTA and CDR2 FQGNSA. The CDR3 DNA sequence: TGTGCCAGCAGTCCAGGGTTTCTTCAGCCCCAGCATTTT. Its translation is CASSPGFLQPQHF.